This T cell receptor (beta chain) comes out of a study of tumor-infiltrating lymphocytes in primary liver carcinoma. Findings of the study overall: Being bulk and unsorted, samples allowed no CD4+ and CD8+ repertoire comparison.

Comment on this clonotype: Its antigen is currently unknown. The junction shows a germline mismatch at one end, possibly a read error.

A constant-region primer primed TCR beta cDNA synthesis from about 0.55 ug of total RNA. ARM-PCR, slightly modified, supplied the TCR beta libraries through three nested multiplex PCR rounds. TCRdb itself ran the multiplex PCR reads through MiXCR, one entry per CDR3 protein. The sample includes about 310,000 distinct CDR3 sequences, about three fifths of them seen just once. Blood RNA originated from unsorted whole blood, with germline DNA additionally extracted. The sequence derives from a woman aged 25-40 years with primary liver carcinoma and hepatitis B virus infection. Source material: peripheral blood.

The CDR3 bases are TGTGCCAGCAGTGCCGGTCTGGCGTGGGTTATGGCCGGGCAGCTGTTTTTT. Amino acid sequence: CASSAGLAWVMAGQLFF. The gene calls are TRBV6-5 and TRBJ2-2; D is undetermined. CDR3 length: 17 amino acids. Germline lookup yields CDR1 MNHEY and CDR2 SVGAGI.